These 13 T cell receptor beta chains share one sample of origin, sequenced in a study of blood T cell repertoires in COVID-19. Using immunoSEQ multiplex PCR, the repertoire was profiled, and TCRdb retains in-frame clones only, with some absent. The sample yields 180,000 or so clones, roughly 89% seen once. Sample: peripheral blood. These receptors originate from a middle-aged man with acute or convalescent COVID-19.

This clone was detected once. This chain uses TRBV4-1 with TRBJ2-1; D is undetermined. The CDR3 covers 14 residues. The germline CDR1 and CDR2 sequences are MGHRA and YSYEKL. Trimming removed 4 bases at V and 4 bases at J, with 11 bases between. This chain's CDR3 is CASSPHGEYNEQFF. The DNA for the CDR3 is TGCGCCAGCAGCCCCCACGGAGAGTACAATGAGCAGTTCTTC.

The chain recombines TRBV28 with TRBJ2-7; TRBD1 matches 8 bases. V lost 2 bases to trimming and J lost 6 bases; unmatched junction nucleotides: 9. CDR1 is MDHEN, CDR2 SYDVKM, per germline. CDR3 size: 15 residues. In DNA form, the CDR3 reads TGTGCCAGCAGTTTAATGACAGGGGCCTTGGGCGAGCAGTACTTC. Protein sequence: CASSLMTGALGEQYF.

The chain combines TRBV6-5 with TRBJ1-1, with TRBD1 identical over 9 bases. The V segment lost 2 bases and the J segment 1 base; nucleotides outside the gene matches: 2. The CDR3 contains 15 residues. Germline-derived CDR1 and CDR2 are MNHEY and SVGAGI. CDR3 residues: CASSYPGQGNTEAFF. CDR3 sequence (DNA): TGTGCCAGCAGTTACCCGGGACAGGGGAACACTGAAGCTTTCTTT.

This chain joins TRBV7-9 and TRBJ1-1, with 7 bases fitting TRBD1. V gave up 3 bases and J gave up 1 base; unmatched junction bases: 2. CDR1 SEHNR and CDR2 FQNEAQ come from the germline V gene (reference sequence). The CDR3 runs to 14 residues. This CDR3 reads CASSLGQTNTEAFF. Written as DNA, the CDR3 is TGTGCCAGCAGCTTGGGACAGACGAACACTGAAGCTTTCTTT.

V usage is TRBV7-2 and J usage is TRBJ2-5, with 8 bases aligning to TRBD1. The CDR3 is made up of 16 amino acids. CDR1 and CDR2 from the germline V gene are SGHTA and FQGNSA. Trimming removed 0 bases from V and 4 bases from J; junction bases left unmatched: 7. CDR3 amino acids: CASSLARQGRAETQYF. CDR3 sequence (DNA): TGTGCCAGCAGCTTAGCCCGACAGGGGCGGGCAGAGACCCAGTACTTC. Looking up the rest from reference TRBV7-2 and TRBJ2-5 gives the full variable domain: GAGVSQSPSNKVTEKGKDVELRCDPISGHTALYWYRQSLGQGLEFLIYFQGNSAPDKSGLPSDRFSAERTGGSVSTLTIQRTQQEDSAVYLCASSLARQGRAETQYFGPGTRLLVL.

The chain recombines TRBV7-9 with TRBJ1-2; no clear D gene. Per germline, CDR1 SEHNR and CDR2 FQNEAQ (reference sequence). The CDR3 runs 12 residues. Trimming took 11 bases from V and 3 from J, leaving 13 bases between them. The CDR3 DNA reads TGTGCCTACCCCGGGGTGGACTATGGCTACACCTTC. Translating gives CAYPGVDYGYTF.

The V call is TRBV29-1, the J call TRBJ2-3; a possible D gene is TRBD2 (5 bases). The CDR3 extends over 14 amino acids. V lost 5 bases and J lost 5, with 17 bases in between. The germline CDR1 and CDR2 sequences are SQVTM and ANQGSEA. The CDR3 bases are TGCAGCGTTCGGGATAGTACTTTCGGAGATACGCAGTATTTT. Its protein is CSVRDSTFGDTQYF.

The CDR3 is CASSLGGPHDTQYF. For the CDR3, the DNA is TGTGCCAGCAGCCTAGGAGGGCCACACGATACGCAGTATTTT. The chain links TRBV3-1 (or the pseudogene TRBV3-2) to TRBJ2-3, with D possibly matching TRBD2 (6 bases). This CDR3 is 14 amino acids long. V dropped 4 bases and J dropped 6 bases, with 14 bases sitting between them. Germline values: CDR1 LGHDT, CDR2 YNNKEL (reference sequence).

The chain recombines TRBV7-3 with TRBJ1-5; no clear D. Looked up from germline, CDR1 is SGHTA and CDR2 is FQGTGA. V lost 0 bases, J lost 7 bases, and 7 bases lay in between. There are 13 residues in the CDR3. CDR3 nucleotide sequence: TGTGCCAGCAGCTTAACGCCGGAGCAGCCCCAGCATTTT. Residues: CASSLTPEQPQHF.

The chain's CDR3 is CASSESRFTEAFF. As DNA, the CDR3 is TGCGCCAGCAGTGAGTCGAGATTCACTGAAGCTTTCTTT. The V gene is TRBV10-2, the J gene TRBJ1-1; no definite D call. V dropped 0 bases and J dropped 4 bases, with 6 bases sitting between them. The CDR3 is 13 residues long. The germline V gene has CDR1 WSHSY and CDR2 SAAADI.

The chain joins TRBV28 to TRBJ2-5, with 9 bases identical to TRBD1. V was clipped by 4 bases and J by 4 bases; unmatched bases: 10. The CDR3 has 16 amino acids. Germline values: CDR1 MDHEN, CDR2 SYDVKM. This CDR3 reads CASSSPGGQGRETQYF. The CDR3 DNA is TGTGCCAGCAGTTCCCCCGGGGGACAGGGAAGAGAGACCCAGTACTTC.

The chain links TRBV7-8 to TRBJ2-7; 9 bases are a match to TRBD2. The junction had 6 bases not matched to a gene; V was cut back by 6 bases and J by 3 bases. The CDR3 spans 14 residues. Germline lookup yields CDR1 SGHVS and CDR2 FQNEAQ. CDR3 sequence reads: CASSIIAGVYEQYV. Written as DNA, the CDR3 is TGTGCCAGCAGTATCATAGCGGGGGTCTACGAGCAGTACGTC.

The chain uses TRBV6-6 and TRBJ2-1, with D tentatively TRBD1 (5 bases). Germline CDR1 and CDR2: MNHNY and SVGAGI (reference sequence). Trimming cost V 5 bases and J 0 bases, with 11 bases left between them. This CDR3 is built from 15 residues. The CDR3 protein is CASSARVVSYNEQFF. The CDR3 DNA reads TGTGCCAGCAGTGCCAGGGTTGTCTCCTACAATGAGCAGTTCTTC.